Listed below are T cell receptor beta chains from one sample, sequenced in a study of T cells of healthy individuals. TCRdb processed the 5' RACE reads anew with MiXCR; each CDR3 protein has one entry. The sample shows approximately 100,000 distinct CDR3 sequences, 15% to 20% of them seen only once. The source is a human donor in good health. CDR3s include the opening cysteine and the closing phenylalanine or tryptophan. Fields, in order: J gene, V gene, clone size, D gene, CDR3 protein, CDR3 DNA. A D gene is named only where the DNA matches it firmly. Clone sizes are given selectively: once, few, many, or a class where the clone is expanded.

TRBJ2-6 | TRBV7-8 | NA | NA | CASSFQSGANVLTF | TGTGCCAGCAGCTTCCAATCTGGGGCCAACGTCCTGACTTTC
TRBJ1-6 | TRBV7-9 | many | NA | CASSLEDGFQALSPLHF | TGTGCCAGCAGCTTAGAGGACGGATTCCAAGCGCTTTCACCCCTCCACTTT
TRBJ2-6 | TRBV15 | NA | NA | CATSRDPGSGANVLTF | TGTGCCACCAGCAGAGATCCGGGTTCTGGGGCCAACGTCCTGACTTTC
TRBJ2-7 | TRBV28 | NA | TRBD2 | CASSPGLAGGYEQYF | TGTGCCAGCAGTCCCGGACTAGCGGGAGGCTACGAGCAGTACTTC
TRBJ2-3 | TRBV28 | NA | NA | CASRRDGTSTDTQYF | TGTGCCAGCAGGAGAGATGGTACTAGCACAGATACGCAGTATTTT
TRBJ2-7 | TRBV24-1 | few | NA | CATSDYREGSYEQYF | TGTGCCACCAGTGATTACAGGGAAGGTTCCTACGAGCAGTACTTC
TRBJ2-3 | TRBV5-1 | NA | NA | CASSLLASGGTDTQYF | TGCGCCAGCAGCTTGCTAGCGAGCGGAGGCACAGATACGCAGTATTTT
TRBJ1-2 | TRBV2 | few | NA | CASSPPPPAGLYGYTF | TGTGCCAGCAGTCCCCCCCCTCCGGCAGGCCTCTATGGCTACACCTTC
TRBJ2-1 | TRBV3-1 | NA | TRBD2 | CASSQELTSGNEQFF | TGTGCCAGCAGCCAAGAGTTAACTAGCGGGAATGAGCAGTTCTTC
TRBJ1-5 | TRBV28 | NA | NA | CASQGYSNQPQHF | TGTGCCAGCCAGGGTTATAGCAATCAGCCCCAGCATTTT
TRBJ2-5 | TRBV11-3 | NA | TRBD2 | CASSSRTSRRAETQYF | TGTGCCAGCAGCTCCCGGACTAGCCGGAGAGCAGAGACCCAGTACTTC
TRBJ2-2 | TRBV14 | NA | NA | CASSIRGTTNTGELFF | TGTGCCAGCAGCATACGTGGGACGACGAACACCGGGGAGCTGTTTTTT
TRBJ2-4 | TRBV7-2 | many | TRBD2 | CASSLGSLAGLTLAKNIQYF | TGTGCCAGCAGCTTAGGCTCACTAGCGGGGTTGACTTTAGCCAAAAACATTCAGTACTTC
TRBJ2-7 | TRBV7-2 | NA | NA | CASSLVGQPYEQYF | TGTGCCAGCAGCTTAGTCGGCCAACCCTACGAGCAGTACTTC
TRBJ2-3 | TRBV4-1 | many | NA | CASSLLRGTDTQYF | TGCGCCAGCAGCCTCCTCCGGGGCACAGATACGCAGTATTTT
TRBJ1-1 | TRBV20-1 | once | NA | CSARRGENTEAFF | TGCAGTGCTAGAAGGGGGGAGAACACTGAAGCTTTCTTT
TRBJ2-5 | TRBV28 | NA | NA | CASSLWGEGQETQYF | TGTGCCAGCAGTTTATGGGGGGAAGGGCAAGAGACCCAGTACTTC
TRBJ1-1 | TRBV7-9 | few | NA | CASSLASVPAAFF | TGTGCCAGCAGCTTAGCGTCGGTCCCAGCAGCTTTCTTT
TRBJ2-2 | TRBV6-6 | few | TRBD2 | CASKNSGEAGELFF | TGTGCCAGCAAAAATAGCGGGGAGGCCGGGGAGCTGTTTTTT
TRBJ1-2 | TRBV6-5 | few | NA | CASSYSRDNYGYTF | TGTGCCAGCAGTTACTCTCGGGATAACTATGGCTACACCTTC
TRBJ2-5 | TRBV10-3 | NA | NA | CAIKGQQETQYF | TGTGCCATCAAAGGGCAGCAAGAGACCCAGTACTTC
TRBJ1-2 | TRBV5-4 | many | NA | CASSFGFGYTF | TGTGCCAGCAGCTTTGGGTTTGGCTACACCTTC
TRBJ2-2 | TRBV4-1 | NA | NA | CASSQGGGTGEFTGELFF | TGCGCCAGCAGCCAAGGTGGGGGGACCGGGGAGTTCACCGGGGAGCTGTTTTTT
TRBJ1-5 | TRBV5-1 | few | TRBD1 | CASSNGGGQGQPQHF | TGCGCCAGCAGCAATGGAGGGGGCCAGGGTCAGCCCCAGCATTTT
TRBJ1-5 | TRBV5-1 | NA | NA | CASSLGQGRNQPQHF | TGCGCCAGCAGCTTGGGGCAGGGCAGAAATCAGCCCCAGCATTTT
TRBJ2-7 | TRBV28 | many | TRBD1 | CASTRQGYEQYF | TGTGCCAGCACCCGACAGGGCTACGAGCAGTACTTC